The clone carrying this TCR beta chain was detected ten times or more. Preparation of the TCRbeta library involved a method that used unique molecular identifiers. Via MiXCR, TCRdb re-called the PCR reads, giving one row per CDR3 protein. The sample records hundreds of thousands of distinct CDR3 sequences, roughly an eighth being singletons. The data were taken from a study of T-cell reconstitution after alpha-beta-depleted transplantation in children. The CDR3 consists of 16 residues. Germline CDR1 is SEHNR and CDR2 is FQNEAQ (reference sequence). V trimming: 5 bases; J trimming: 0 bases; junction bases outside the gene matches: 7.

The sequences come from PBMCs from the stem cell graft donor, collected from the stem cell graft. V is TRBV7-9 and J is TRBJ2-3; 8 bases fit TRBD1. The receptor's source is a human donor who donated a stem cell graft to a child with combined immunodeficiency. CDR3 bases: TGTGCCAGCAGCACCTGGACAGGGTTTAGCACAGATACGCAGTATTTT. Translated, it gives CASSTWTGFSTDTQYF.